This T cell receptor (beta chain) was documented in a study of blood T cell repertoires in COVID-19. Looked up from germline, CDR1 is SGHDT and CDR2 is YYEEEE. This CDR3 contains 15 residues. Trimming at V came to 0 bases and at J to 2 bases, leaving 0 bases not matched to a gene. TCRdb keeps only in-frame clones here, not all; method: immunoSEQ multiplex PCR. Seen here are about 380,000 clones, nearly 90% observed once, and the top ten hold approximately 7%. The chain uses TRBV5-6 and TRBJ2-1, with TRBD2 matching over 9 bases. Sample: peripheral blood. This clonotype was obtained from a man between 18 and 35 years old with active or convalescent COVID-19. This chain's CDR3 is CASSLGTSAYNEQFF. The CDR3 DNA follows: TGTGCCAGCAGCTTGGGGACTAGCGCCTACAATGAGCAGTTCTTC.